The 18 T cell receptor beta chains below all came from one sample that was sequenced in a study of shared clonotypes between healthy human individuals. Sequenced by immunoSEQ multiplex PCR; TCRdb stores in-frame clones only, minus some. The top ten hold 0.13% to 0.15% of the sample, which has millions of clones, approximately 90% seen once. Sequenced: naive CD4+ T cells sorted from blood. The subset is: CD45RA+ positively selected. These receptors originate from a man younger than 30 in good health.

A note on this clone: This sample includes further DNA sequences coding for the same CDR3. The chain employs TRBV7-9 and TRBJ2-2, with 7 bases that match TRBD2. This CDR3 is 15 amino acids long. V was pared by 3 bases and J by 2 bases, with 3 bases of the junction left unmatched. Germline V gives CDR1 SEHNR, CDR2 FQNEAQ (reference sequence). In DNA form, the CDR3 reads TGTGCCAGCAGCTTGGGGAGGGCCAACACCGGGGAGCTGTTTTTT. Translated, it gives CASSLGRANTGELFF.

Points on this clone: The identical CDR3 is also encoded by other nucleotide sequences in the sample. The CDR3 protein is CASSLGTETQYF. The CDR3 DNA follows: TGCGCCAGCAGCCTTGGTACAGAGACCCAGTACTTC. The rearrangement uses TRBV5-1 and TRBJ2-5; D uncertain. CDR1 is SGHRS and CDR2 is YFSETQ in the germline V gene. The CDR3 is 12 amino acids. V gave up 4 bases and J gave up 4 bases, with 8 bases separating them.

In its sample, this clone was seen once. CDR3 bases: TGTGCCAGCAGCTTAGGATGGGGGAGGTTCTCCTACGAGCAGTACTTC. Amino acids: CASSLGWGRFSYEQYF. V and J are TRBV11-2 and TRBJ2-7; tentatively, D is TRBD2 (6 bases). Deletions cut 1 base from V and 0 bases from J, with 13 bases between. The germline V gene encodes CDR1 SGHAT and CDR2 FQNNGV. This CDR3 region has 16 residues.

This clone is a singleton in its sample. V usage is TRBV11-2 and J usage is TRBJ1-3, with TRBD1 as a possible D gene (5 bases). The V gene lost 5 bases and the J gene lost 3 bases, with 14 bases spanning the gap. CDR1 is SGHAT and CDR2 is FQNNGV in the germline V gene. CDR3 length equals 15 residues. As DNA, the CDR3 is TGTGCCAGCAGCCGGCTGGGGGGAGGTGGAAACACCATATATTTT. This translates into CASSRLGGGGNTIYF.

The rearrangement joins TRBV11-2 to TRBJ2-7; D remains ambiguous. The CDR3 runs to 14 residues. Germline V gives CDR1 SGHAT, CDR2 FQNNGV. V lost 2 bases to trimming and J lost 4 bases, with 12 bases between them. Here the CDR3 DNA reads TGTGCCAGCAGCTTATCACAGATGTTTTACGAGCAGTACTTC. It translates to CASSLSQMFYEQYF.

The gene calls are TRBV10-3 and TRBJ1-1; unclear D gene. The CDR3 extends over 14 amino acids. Deletions cut 4 bases from V and 4 bases from J, with 13 bases between. Germline CDR1 reads ENHRY; CDR2 reads SYGVKD. CDR3 DNA sequence: TGTGCCATCAGTGGGGAGACAAAAACCACTGAAGCTTTCTTT. Translating gives CAISGETKTTEAFF.

The chain uses TRBV19 and TRBJ2-7, with D perhaps assigned TRBD1 or TRBD2 (6 bases each). This CDR3 comprises 16 residues. Germline V gives CDR1 LNHDA, CDR2 SQIVND (reference sequence). The germline V and J ends were trimmed by 5 bases and 6 bases, with 23 bases remaining between them. In DNA form, the CDR3 reads TGTGCCAGTAGTTTCTCTGGCGGGACATTATCGGGCGAGCAGTACTTC. This sequence encodes CASSFSGGTLSGEQYF.

The chain carries TRBV7-9 and TRBJ1-3; unclear D gene. Germline V gives CDR1 SEHNR, CDR2 FQNEAQ (reference sequence). The ends were cut back, 6 bases at V and 0 bases at J, with 12 bases in the middle. This CDR3 is 15 amino acids long. DNA of the CDR3: TGTGCCAGCAGGCCAGACCCGCACTCTGGAAACACCATATATTTT. Amino acids: CASRPDPHSGNTIYF. Full variable domain (rest looked up from reference TRBV7-9 and TRBJ1-3): DTGVSQNPRHKITKRGQNVTFRCDPISEHNRLYWYRQTLGQGPEFLTYFQNEAQLEKSRLLSDRFSAERPKGSFSTLEIQRTEQGDSAMYLCASRPDPHSGNTIYFGEGSWLTVV.

V and J are TRBV25-1 and TRBJ2-3, with D maybe TRBD1 (6 bases). The V and J ends lost 1 base and 3 bases respectively, with 17 bases between them. The V gene's germline CDR1 is MGHDK and CDR2 SYGVNS. The CDR3 is made up of 17 amino acids. DNA of the CDR3: TGTGCCAGCAGTGAATTGGGCAGGGGTGACCGAACAGATACGCAGTATTTT. Protein product: CASSELGRGDRTDTQYF.

Remarks on this clone: The identical CDR3 is also encoded by other nucleotide sequences in the sample. The V and J genes are TRBV10-3 and TRBJ2-5; 12 nucleotides align to TRBD2. The CDR3 has 14 residues. Germline trimming cut 2 bases from V and 5 bases from J; bases unmatched to any gene: 0. The V gene's germline CDR1 is ENHRY and CDR2 SYGVKD. CDR3 coding DNA: TGTGCCATCAGTGAGGGGACTAGCGGGGAGACCCAGTACTTC. It translates to CAISEGTSGETQYF.

This clone was seen only a few times. The chain employs TRBV7-8 and TRBJ1-5; D is uncertain. This CDR3 region has 15 residues. V gave up 1 base and J gave up 8 bases, with 15 bases separating them. Germline assignment: CDR1 SGHVS and CDR2 FQNEAQ. The chain's CDR3 is CASSLDLGYQEPQHF. DNA for the CDR3: TGTGCCAGCAGCTTAGATCTGGGGTATCAGGAGCCCCAGCATTTT.

The chain carries TRBV10-3 and TRBJ2-1; D unresolved. Germline CDR1 and CDR2: ENHRY and SYGVKD. V was pared by 3 bases and J by 9 bases, with 9 bases between. This CDR3 contains 12 residues. As DNA, the CDR3 is TGTGCCATCAGTGAAAGGAAGCTTGAGCAGTTCTTC. Amino acids: CAISERKLEQFF.

The chain couples TRBV7-8 to TRBJ1-5, with unresolved D. The CDR3 runs 15 residues. Deletions cut 5 bases from V and 3 bases from J, with 14 bases between. Germline-derived CDR1 and CDR2 are SGHVS and FQNEAQ. DNA of the CDR3: TGTGCCAGCAGCCCCGAGGCAGGCGACAATCAGCCCCAGCATTTT. Its protein is CASSPEAGDNQPQHF.

As concerns this clone: The identical CDR3 is also encoded by other nucleotide sequences in the sample. J is TRBJ1-2 and V is TRBV6-1; no firm D call. CDR3 length equals 12 residues. V was trimmed by 4 bases and J by 2 bases, leaving 5 bases between them. CDR1 and CDR2 (germline): MNHNS, SASEGT. Here the CDR3 DNA reads TGTGCCAGCAGTGGCAGCAACTATGGCTACACCTTC. Translated, it gives CASSGSNYGYTF.

The chain employs TRBV7-3 and TRBJ2-2; D is perhaps TRBD1 (6 bases). Germline loops: CDR1 SGHTA, CDR2 FQGTGA. V was trimmed by 7 bases and J by 0 bases, leaving 12 bases between them. The CDR3 has 15 amino acids. The DNA for the CDR3 is TGTGCCAGCAAAGATACAGGGCCGAACACCGGGGAGCTGTTTTTT. It encodes CASKDTGPNTGELFF.

The J gene is TRBJ1-4, the V gene TRBV30; weak D call: TRBD1 (6 bases). The CDR3 has 14 residues. In germline, CDR1 is GTSNPN, CDR2 SVGIG (reference sequence). V dropped 3 bases and J dropped 5 bases, with 13 bases sitting between them. The chain's CDR3 is CAWRVDRRNEKLFF. In DNA, the CDR3 is TGTGCCTGGAGAGTCGACAGGAGGAATGAAAAACTGTTTTTT.

The count of this clone is one. Other DNA variants within this sample encode the same CDR3. This chain joins TRBV7-6 and TRBJ2-1; D remains ambiguous. Trimming shortened V by 1 base and J by 0 bases, and 4 bases separated the two germline ends. Germline V CDR1 and CDR2: SGHVS, FNYEAQ. The CDR3 runs to 14 residues. The CDR3 DNA sequence: TGTGCCAGCAGCTTAGGAGGCTCCTACAATGAGCAGTTCTTC. It codes for CASSLGGSYNEQFF.

The genes are TRBV7-2 and TRBJ2-2, with no clear D. CDR1 is SGHTA and CDR2 is FQGNSA in the germline V gene. The CDR3 has 13 residues. The germline V and J ends were trimmed by 5 bases and 1 base, with 5 bases remaining between them. The DNA for the CDR3 is TGTGCCAGCAGCCCTGAGAACACCGGGGAGCTGTTTTTT. Residues: CASSPENTGELFF.